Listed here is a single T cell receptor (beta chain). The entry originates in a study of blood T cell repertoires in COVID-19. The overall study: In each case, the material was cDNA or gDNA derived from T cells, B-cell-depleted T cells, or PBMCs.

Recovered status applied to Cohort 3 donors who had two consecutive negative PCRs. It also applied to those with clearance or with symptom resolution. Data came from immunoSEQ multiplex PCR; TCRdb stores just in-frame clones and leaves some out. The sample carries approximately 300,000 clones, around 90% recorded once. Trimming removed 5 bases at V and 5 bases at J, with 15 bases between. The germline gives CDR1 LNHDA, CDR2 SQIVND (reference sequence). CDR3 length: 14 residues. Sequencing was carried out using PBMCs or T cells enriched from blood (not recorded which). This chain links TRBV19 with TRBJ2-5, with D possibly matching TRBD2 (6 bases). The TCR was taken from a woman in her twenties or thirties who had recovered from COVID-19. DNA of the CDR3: TGTGCCAGTAGTCCACTTGGAGGGCGGGAGACCCAGTACTTC. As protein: CASSPLGGRETQYF.